The 29 T cell receptor beta chains listed next were all sequenced from one sample in a study of a mutant IDH1 vaccine in newly diagnosed glioma. For these receptors, no antigen is known. Generated by immunoSEQ multiplex PCR, the TCRdb table keeps only in-frame clones and is missing some. The sample shows tens of thousands of clones, roughly two thirds of them seen only once. The time point denotes: week 47, end of study. The study gave 300 ug of mutant IDH1 20-mer peptide per vaccine dose, with topical imiquimod. Material: peripheral blood mononuclear cells (PBMCs), obtained from a glioma patient whose treatment included an IDH1 peptide vaccine. These receptors came from a man aged 35 to 55 with glioma. Some clones in this sample may be carry-over from other donors' samples.

This chain joins TRBV7-9 and TRBJ1-2; D call uncertain. This CDR3 is 14 amino acids long. CDR1 SEHNR and CDR2 FQNEAQ come from the germline V gene (reference sequence). V was cut by 7 bases and J by 4 bases, with 16 bases left in between. CDR3 coding DNA: TGTGCCAGCATCCTTGGGGAGGTCGGCTATGGCTACACCTTC. Translated, it gives CASILGEVGYGYTF.

V usage is TRBV27 and J usage is TRBJ2-5, with 9 bases lining up with TRBD1. Looked up from germline, CDR1 is MNHEY and CDR2 is SMNVEV (reference sequence). V lost 3 bases to trimming and J lost 5 bases; unmatched junction nucleotides: 7. CDR3 length equals 15 residues. The CDR3 loop reads CASSLAGQGWETQYF. For the CDR3, the DNA is TGTGCCAGCAGTTTGGCGGGACAGGGCTGGGAGACCCAGTACTTC.

The V gene is TRBV6-1, the J gene TRBJ1-1; D not resolved. The CDR3 covers 13 residues. Germline CDR1 MNHNS, CDR2 SASEGT. Trimming stripped 2 bases from V and 0 bases from J, with 4 bases between. The CDR3 reads CASSEMVNTEAFF. Here the CDR3 DNA reads TGTGCCAGCAGTGAAATGGTGAACACTGAAGCTTTCTTT.

Details on this clone: Other nucleotide sequences from this sample produce the same CDR3. The chain is built from TRBV5-1 and TRBJ1-6, with 9 bases aligning to TRBD1. Germline lookup yields CDR1 SGHRS and CDR2 YFSETQ. The CDR3 consists of 14 residues. V shed 4 bases and J 10 bases; nucleotides not matched to a gene: 6. CDR3 bases: TGCGCCAGCAGCCTCGGACAGGGGAACTCACCCCTCCACTTT. The encoded protein is CASSLGQGNSPLHF.

The rearrangement links TRBV7-9 to TRBJ2-3, with D possibly called TRBD1 or TRBD2 (5 bases each). The V gene's germline CDR1 is SEHNR and CDR2 FQNEAQ (reference sequence). The CDR3 is 16 amino acids. Trimming removed 3 bases at V and 0 bases at J, with 13 bases between. CDR3 in DNA: TGTGCCAGCAGCTTGGGCAGGGACCCTAGCACAGATACGCAGTATTTT. Its translation: CASSLGRDPSTDTQYF.

The chain links TRBV5-1 to TRBJ2-7; 8 bases are shared with TRBD1. The V gene's germline CDR1 is SGHRS and CDR2 YFSETQ. The CDR3 is 15 residues long. With 4 bases clipped from V and 2 bases from J, the junction kept 8 bases outside the gene matches. The CDR3 is CASSIGTGITYEQYF. The CDR3 bases are TGCGCCAGCAGCATCGGGACAGGAATAACCTACGAGCAGTACTTC.

The rearrangement joins TRBV30 to TRBJ2-7; TRBD1 is a possible D gene (5 bases). Germline CDR1 and CDR2: GTSNPN and SVGIG (reference sequence). The CDR3 has 14 amino acids. V lost 4 bases and J lost 0, with 13 bases in between. CDR3 protein: CAWNRQRSSYEQYF. As DNA, the CDR3 is TGTGCCTGGAATAGACAGAGAAGCTCCTACGAGCAGTACTTC. The complete variable domain, with remaining parts taken from reference TRBV30 and TRBJ2-7, reads SQTIHQWPATLVQPVGSPLSLECTVEGTSNPNLYWYRQAAGRGLQLLFYSVGIGQISSEVPQNLSASRPQDRQFILSSKKLLLSDSGFYLCAWNRQRSSYEQYFGPGTRLTVT.

V and J are TRBV27 and TRBJ1-5, with D perhaps matching TRBD1 (5 bases). The CDR3 runs to 16 residues. CDR1 is MNHEY and CDR2 is SMNVEV in the germline V gene (reference sequence). The V gene lost 3 bases and the J gene lost 5 bases, with 17 bases spanning the gap. CDR3 sequence (DNA): TGTGCCAGCAGTTTTCAGGGCCCAACGAGGGATCAGCCCCAGCATTTT. Translated, it gives CASSFQGPTRDQPQHF.

This chain joins TRBV7-9 and TRBJ2-1; D is unresolved. Trimming left V 2 bases short and J 6 bases short, with 11 bases between. There are 14 residues in the CDR3. In germline, CDR1 is SEHNR, CDR2 FQNEAQ (reference sequence). The CDR3 sequence: CASSLTDSTNEQFF. CDR3 coding DNA: TGTGCCAGCAGCTTAACGGATTCGACCAATGAGCAGTTCTTC.

The chain has TRBV5-4 and TRBJ1-6, with a possible D match to TRBD1 (5 bases). CDR3 size: 15 residues. The V end was cut by 0 bases, the J end by 6 bases, with 10 bases between. Germline CDR1 reads SGHNT; CDR2 reads YYREEE (reference sequence). CDR3: CASSLAGGSNSPLHF. The CDR3 bases are TGTGCCAGCAGCTTGGCGGGGGGTTCTAATTCACCCCTCCACTTT.

This clone was recorded only once. The chain combines TRBV14 with TRBJ1-1; D not resolved. The CDR3 has 13 residues. CDR1 and CDR2 from the germline V gene are SGHDN and FVKESK. V was shortened by 6 bases and J by 0 bases, with 8 bases between the two germline ends. The CDR3 sequence is CASRGRMNTEAFF. The CDR3 coding sequence is TGTGCCAGCAGAGGGAGAATGAACACTGAAGCTTTCTTT.

This chain connects TRBV9 to TRBJ1-6; tentative D call: TRBD1 (5 bases). V shed 2 bases and J shed 7 bases, with 10 bases lying between them. This CDR3 is built from 14 residues. Germline V CDR1 and CDR2: SGDLS, YYNGEE. The CDR3 loop reads CASSVRGTNSPLHF. Here the CDR3 DNA reads TGTGCCAGCAGCGTGAGAGGGACGAATTCACCCCTCCACTTT. Full variable domain (outside the CDR3, taken from reference TRBV9 and TRBJ1-6): DSGVTQTPKHLITATGQRVTLRCSPRSGDLSVYWYQQSLDQGLQFLIQYYNGEERAKGNILERFSAQQFPDLHSELNLSSLELGDSALYFCASSVRGTNSPLHFGNGTRLTVT.

The gene calls are TRBV30 and TRBJ1-5, with D unresolved. The CDR3 consists of 13 residues. Trimming shortened V by 5 bases and J by 2 bases, and 10 bases separated the two germline ends. In germline, CDR1 is GTSNPN, CDR2 SVGIG (reference sequence). CDR3 sequence (DNA): TGTGCCTGGGCTACAGAAGGCAATCAGCCCCAGCATTTT. Its protein is CAWATEGNQPQHF.

The gene calls are TRBV2 and TRBJ1-1; the match to TRBD1 covers 10 bases. The germline V gene encodes CDR1 SNHLY and CDR2 FYNNEI. J lost 8 bases, V lost 4 bases, and 4 bases had no gene match. The length of the CDR3 is 13 residues. The CDR3 DNA is TGTGCCAGCAGTGGGACAGGGGGGTGGGAAGCTTTCTTT. Translated: CASSGTGGWEAFF.

The rearrangement uses TRBV5-6 and TRBJ2-5, with 11 bases aligning to TRBD2. The J segment lost 5 bases and the V segment lost 4 bases, leaving 13 bases of the junction unmatched. CDR1 is SGHDT and CDR2 is YYEEEE in the germline V gene. There are 17 residues in the CDR3. This CDR3 reads CASSRGYLAGGGETQYF. In nucleotides, the CDR3 is TGTGCCAGCAGCCGCGGCTACCTAGCGGGGGGAGGGGAGACCCAGTACTTC.

The J gene is TRBJ1-5, the V gene TRBV2; 8 bases are a match to TRBD1. The germline gives CDR1 SNHLY, CDR2 FYNNEI. This CDR3 is built from 16 residues. J was trimmed by 2 bases and V by 6 bases; bases with no gene match: 9. This chain's CDR3 is CASSKQGERGNQPQHF. CDR3 DNA: TGTGCCAGCAGCAAACAGGGGGAGAGGGGCAATCAGCCCCAGCATTTT.

The V call is TRBV6-5, the J call TRBJ2-7, with TRBD2 as a possible D gene (6 bases). V was shortened by 3 bases and J by 0 bases, with 12 bases between the two germline ends. The CDR3 has 15 amino acids. The germline gives CDR1 MNHEY, CDR2 SVGAGI. Written as DNA, the CDR3 is TGTGCCAGCAGTTATGGGACTCCTATCTCCTACGAGCAGTACTTC. This codes for CASSYGTPISYEQYF.

V usage is TRBV5-6 and J usage is TRBJ2-5; 7 nucleotides match TRBD2. Germline trimming cut 4 bases from V and 4 bases from J; bases unmatched to any gene: 10. The CDR3 totals 15 residues. Germline lookup yields CDR1 SGHDT and CDR2 YYEEEE. CDR3 in DNA: TGTGCCAGCAGCCCGGGACTATCCCTCCGAGAGACCCAGTACTTC. Its translation is CASSPGLSLRETQYF.

This clone was counted a single time. The rearrangement uses TRBV4-1 and TRBJ2-7; D might be TRBD1 or TRBD2, each matching 7 bases. This CDR3 has 16 amino acids. Per the germline V gene, CDR1 is MGHRA and CDR2 is YSYEKL. V shed 1 base and J shed 7 bases, with 20 bases lying between them. CDR3 coding DNA: TGCGCCAGCAGCCAAGTGGAGGGGAGGGGGCAATGGGAGCAGTACTTC. Its protein is CASSQVEGRGQWEQYF.

CDR3 amino acids: CASTSIQANVLTF. The CDR3 DNA is TGTGCCAGCACTAGTATTCAGGCCAACGTCCTGACTTTC. The V and J genes are TRBV2 and TRBJ2-6; D gene uncertain. Germline CDR1 is SNHLY and CDR2 is FYNNEI. CDR3 length: 13 amino acids. V was shortened by 7 bases and J by 6 bases, with 10 bases between the two germline ends.

This clone was seen a handful of times. The genes are TRBV5-4 and TRBJ1-1, with D hard to call. The CDR3 length is 14 residues. The germline gives CDR1 SGHNT, CDR2 YYREEE (reference sequence). V was pared by 6 bases and J by 4 bases, with 16 bases between. CDR3 bases: TGTGCCAGCACCCGAGGTGGATTGGGCACTGAAGCTTTCTTT. It yields the protein CASTRGGLGTEAFF.

The rearrangement uses TRBV11-2 and TRBJ2-5, with TRBD1 identical over 7 bases. The CDR3 contains 15 residues. The germline gives CDR1 SGHAT, CDR2 FQNNGV. With 5 bases clipped from V and 7 bases from J, the junction kept 13 bases outside the gene matches. The CDR3 bases are TGTGCCAGCAGCCCTGACTTGGACAGGATTGGGACCCAGTACTTC. This sequence encodes CASSPDLDRIGTQYF.

The chain couples TRBV27 to TRBJ1-2; D call uncertain. CDR1 is MNHEY and CDR2 is SMNVEV in the germline V gene (reference sequence). The CDR3 is 14 residues long. Trimming cost V 6 bases and J 5 bases, with 16 bases left between them. The CDR3 region has the DNA TGTGCCAGCAGAAAGGGCATTCTCGGGTATGGCTACACCTTC. Its translation is CASRKGILGYGYTF.

The rearrangement joins TRBV11-2 to TRBJ2-3; D gene uncertain. Trimming took 2 bases from V and 2 from J, leaving 11 bases between them. The CDR3 runs 15 residues. Looked up from germline, CDR1 is SGHAT and CDR2 is FQNNGV. The CDR3 region has the DNA TGTGCCAGCAGCTTAAGTCCTGGTTACACAGATACGCAGTATTTT. Its protein is CASSLSPGYTDTQYF.

The chain uses TRBV7-2 and TRBJ2-1, with D unresolved. From germline, CDR1 is SGHTA and CDR2 FQGNSA. Trimming removed 0 bases from V and 9 bases from J, with 15 bases in between. The CDR3 contains 15 residues. CDR3 amino acids: CASSLAAGVSSEQFF. The CDR3 region has the DNA TGTGCCAGCAGCTTAGCCGCAGGAGTCTCCAGTGAGCAGTTCTTC.

The chain recombines TRBV5-6 with TRBJ1-1; perhaps TRBD1 as D (5 bases). V lost 3 bases and J lost 6, with 12 bases in between. The length of the CDR3 is 13 residues. The germline V gene has CDR1 SGHDT and CDR2 YYEEEE. The DNA for the CDR3 is TGTGCCAGCAGCTACGGGGCCCCTTCTGAAGCTTTCTTT. Its protein is CASSYGAPSEAFF.

The rearrangement uses TRBV30 and TRBJ2-3; 10 bases are a match to TRBD2. J was trimmed by 4 bases and V by 3 bases; bases with no gene match: 1. Germline CDR1 is GTSNPN and CDR2 is SVGIG (reference sequence). This CDR3 has 13 amino acids. CDR3 amino acids: CAWSSGGADTQYF. DNA of the CDR3: TGTGCCTGGAGCAGCGGGGGGGCAGATACGCAGTATTTT.

The chain has TRBV6-1 and TRBJ1-5, with a possible D match to TRBD1 (6 bases). This CDR3 contains 14 residues. V lost 8 bases, J lost 4 bases, and 15 bases lay in between. Germline V lookup: CDR1 MNHNS, CDR2 SASEGT. The CDR3 DNA reads TGTGCCAGCTCGCCGACAGGTTGGAATCAGCCCCAGCATTTT. It codes for CASSPTGWNQPQHF.

The table lists this clone with a few counts. The gene calls are TRBV19 and TRBJ2-2; a weak D match, TRBD1 (5 bases). Trimming removed 4 bases at V and 2 bases at J, with 17 bases between. CDR1 and CDR2 from the germline V gene are LNHDA and SQIVND (reference sequence). The CDR3 sequence is 17 residues long. The CDR3 region has the DNA TGTGCCAGTAGTAGCGCATTGGGGCAGGGTAACACCGGGGAGCTGTTTTTT. Its translation: CASSSALGQGNTGELFF.